Below are 10 T cell receptor beta chains sequenced from a single sample in a study of cytomegalovirus exposure and HLA in healthy donors. The study ran its PCR with 60 Vbeta and 13 Jbeta primers. Produced via immunoSEQ multiplex PCR; TCRdb's table is partial and in-frame only. The repertoire includes 130,000 to 150,000 clones, 73% of them detected once, and 14% sits in the top ten. The sequenced sample was PBMCs. Every receptor here comes from a human donor in good health.

This clone occurred once. This rearrangement joins TRBV13 to TRBJ2-5, with D possibly matching TRBD1 (6 bases). CDR1 PRHDT and CDR2 FYEKMQ come from the germline V gene (reference sequence). The CDR3 contains 14 residues. V lost 3 bases and J lost 5, with 13 bases in between. The DNA of the CDR3 is TGTGCCAGCAGCTTGGGGGCTAGTGTGGAGACCCAGTACTTC. Translation gives CASSLGASVETQYF.

This chain uses TRBV11-2 with TRBJ1-1; D gene ambiguous. The V gene's germline CDR1 is SGHAT and CDR2 FQNNGV. The CDR3 covers 12 residues. V lost 5 bases and J lost 9, with 13 bases in between. The CDR3 DNA reads as TGTGCCAGCAGCCCCATTAGCTCTCAAGCTTTCTTT. It specifies CASSPISSQAFF.

This clone was detected only a few times. J is TRBJ2-5 and V is TRBV27, with TRBD2 identical over 14 bases. The V and J ends lost 5 bases and 2 bases, in that order; junction bases with no gene match: 7. The CDR3 spans 17 residues. Germline CDR1 reads MNHEY; CDR2 reads SMNVEV (reference sequence). CDR3 coding DNA: TGTGCCAGCAGTCCGCTGGGACTAGCGGGGGAACAAGAGACCCAGTACTTC. This gives the protein CASSPLGLAGEQETQYF.

There are a few counts of this clone. The chain couples TRBV11-2 to TRBJ2-5, with D perhaps TRBD2 (6 bases). V lost 3 bases and J 2 bases, leaving 13 bases between the germline ends. Germline loops: CDR1 SGHAT, CDR2 FQNNGV. There are 15 residues in the CDR3. CDR3 DNA: TGTGCCAGCAGCTTGGAGGGTGCGGTTCAAGAGACCCAGTACTTC. Protein product: CASSLEGAVQETQYF.

CDR3: CASSQGPRMAGDFQFF. The CDR3 bases are TGCGCCAGCAGCCAAGGGCCCCGGATGGCGGGGGATTTCCAGTTCTTC. The chain has TRBV4-1 and TRBJ2-1; TRBD2 aligns across 7 bases. There are 16 residues in the CDR3. Germline trimming cut 1 base from V and 13 bases from J; bases unmatched to any gene: 16. Per germline, CDR1 MGHRA and CDR2 YSYEKL.

This clone came up a few times. The rearrangement uses TRBV11-1 and TRBJ1-1; D perhaps matches TRBD1 (6 bases). The CDR3 is 15 residues long. Germline V gene sequence: CDR1 SGHAT, CDR2 FQDESV (reference sequence). Deletions cut 4 bases from V and 2 bases from J, with 14 bases between. The CDR3 nucleotides are TGTGCCAGCAGCTCACGGGGACAACACAACACTGAAGCTTTCTTT. It encodes CASSSRGQHNTEAFF. The whole variable domain, filled in from reference TRBV11-1 and TRBJ1-1, reads EAEVAQSPRYKITEKSQAVAFWCDPISGHATLYWYRQILGQGPELLVQFQDESVVDDSQLPKDRFSAERLKGVDSTLKIQPAELGDSAMYLCASSSRGQHNTEAFFGQGTRLTVV.

The V and J genes are TRBV7-3 and TRBJ2-5, with 10 bases aligning to TRBD1. Germline V gene sequence: CDR1 SGHTA, CDR2 FQGTGA. The CDR3 is 19 amino acids. V shed 1 base, J shed 3 bases, and the junction held 14 bases outside the gene matches. The CDR3 spells CASSLIGGTTGTGEETQYF. Here the CDR3 DNA reads TGTGCCAGCAGCTTAATAGGCGGTACGACCGGGACAGGGGAAGAGACCCAGTACTTC.

The chain uses TRBV21-1 and TRBJ1-3; no check of the table's D call, TRBD1, against the DNA was made. TRBV21-1 is a pseudogene locus. CDR3 length: 12 residues. The CDR3 here is CAKGFSGNTIYF. The CDR3 DNA follows: TGTGCGAAGGGGTTTTCTGGAAACACCATATATTTT.

The rearrangement links TRBV7-8 to TRBJ2-1, with unresolved D. V was clipped by 3 bases and J by 2 bases, with 11 bases between them. CDR1 and CDR2 (germline): SGHVS, FQNEAQ. The CDR3 totals 15 residues. CDR3 region: CASSFSRLPYNEQFF. The CDR3 DNA follows: TGTGCCAGCAGCTTTTCCAGACTGCCCTACAATGAGCAGTTCTTC.

This clone was found a few times. The rearrangement links TRBV13 to TRBJ1-2; 10 nucleotides line up with TRBD1. CDR1 is PRHDT, CDR2 FYEKMQ, per germline (reference sequence). This CDR3 has 15 amino acids. J lost 7 bases, V lost 6 bases, and 11 bases had no gene match. The CDR3: CASRVAGQGSRGYTF. In DNA, the CDR3 is TGTGCCAGCAGAGTTGCGGGACAGGGGTCGCGTGGCTACACCTTC.